This T cell receptor (beta chain) was sequenced in a study of shared clonotypes between healthy human individuals. Germline V gene lookup returns CDR1 MNHEY and CDR2 SMNVEV (reference sequence). The length of the CDR3 is 16 residues. V was trimmed by 2 bases and J by 7 bases, leaving 18 bases between them. About this clone: Its antigen is currently unknown.

CD8 cells classed as naive were CD45RO-negative and positively selected for CCR7, excluding terminally differentiated effector memory CD45RA+ cells. Donors, without exception, were Caucasian adults residing in Nashville, Tennessee. Study results and caveats: Researchers sampled blood only, noting tissue repertoires likely differ.

Study processing details: With immunoSEQ giving junction-only sequences and no quality scores, filtering differed. Sequencing used immunoSEQ multiplex PCR; TCRdb keeps in-frame clones, though not all of them. V, J and clone size derive from that table, while D and trimming were established from the DNA sequence. This sample yields fewer than 850,000 clones, of which about 96% are seen a single time; less than 0.3% belongs to the top ten. This chain joins TRBV27 and TRBJ2-1; D might be TRBD1 (6 bases). Sequencing was carried out using naive CD8+ T cells sorted from blood. The TCR sequence derives from a man aged 30 to 45 in good health. The CDR3 loop is CASSLSFLQGSNEQFF. As DNA, the CDR3 is TGTGCCAGCAGTTTAAGCTTTCTACAGGGTTCGAATGAGCAGTTCTTC.